These T cell receptor beta chains were read from a single sample in a study of T cells expressing NK-cell markers. TCRdb re-called the 5' RACE reads and shows each CDR3 protein once, DNA omitted. Its clone listing holds some 600,000 distinct CDR3 sequences. Sequenced: blood T cells: a sorted CD56 or NKG2C T cell subset, CD4+ or CD8+ T cells, or bulk PBMC T cells (not recorded which). Receptor source: a young man in good health. The CDR3 runs from the conserved cysteine through the conserved F or W.

v_gene: TRBV10-3; j_gene: TRBJ2-7; CDR3aa: CAIRGAGEGREQYF
v_gene: TRBV12-3/TRBV12-4; j_gene: TRBJ2-5; CDR3aa: CASSFTLVRTQYF
v_gene: TRBV18; j_gene: TRBJ2-4; CDR3aa: CASSPIHPDIQYF
v_gene: TRBV4-2; j_gene: TRBJ2-4; CDR3aa: CASSQDPTGTSAAKNIQYF
v_gene: TRBV6-2/TRBV6-3; j_gene: TRBJ2-5; CDR3aa: CASSPGRILQETQYF
v_gene: TRBV7-2; j_gene: TRBJ2-1; CDR3aa: CASSLQGTQARQFF
v_gene: TRBV7-2; j_gene: TRBJ2-1; CDR3aa: CASSLGRGRNNEQFF
v_gene: TRBV6-6; j_gene: TRBJ2-1; CDR3aa: CASRLVAGLNEQFF
v_gene: TRBV12-3/TRBV12-4; j_gene: TRBJ1-5; CDR3aa: CASTKGGGLQPQHF
v_gene: TRBV7-2; j_gene: TRBJ2-7; CDR3aa: CASSLVGTSIPYEQYF
v_gene: TRBV5-5; j_gene: TRBJ2-1; CDR3aa: CASSITGTPNEQFF
v_gene: TRBV7-9; j_gene: TRBJ2-1; CDR3aa: CASSLVQGPHYNEQFF
v_gene: TRBV7-7; j_gene: TRBJ2-1; CDR3aa: CASSLGQGAGNEQFF
v_gene: TRBV28; j_gene: TRBJ2-1; CDR3aa: CASSFSVYEQFF
v_gene: TRBV7-6; j_gene: TRBJ2-1; CDR3aa: CASSLTIGGGRGSGSFYEQFF
v_gene: TRBV27; j_gene: TRBJ1-5; CDR3aa: CASSPPRTGSDQPQHF
v_gene: TRBV7-2; j_gene: TRBJ2-5; CDR3aa: CASSLNWGQRKETQYF
v_gene: TRBV29-1; j_gene: TRBJ1-4; CDR3aa: CSVEGTGRGKLFF
v_gene: TRBV6-5; j_gene: TRBJ2-3; CDR3aa: CASSYGGAADTQYF